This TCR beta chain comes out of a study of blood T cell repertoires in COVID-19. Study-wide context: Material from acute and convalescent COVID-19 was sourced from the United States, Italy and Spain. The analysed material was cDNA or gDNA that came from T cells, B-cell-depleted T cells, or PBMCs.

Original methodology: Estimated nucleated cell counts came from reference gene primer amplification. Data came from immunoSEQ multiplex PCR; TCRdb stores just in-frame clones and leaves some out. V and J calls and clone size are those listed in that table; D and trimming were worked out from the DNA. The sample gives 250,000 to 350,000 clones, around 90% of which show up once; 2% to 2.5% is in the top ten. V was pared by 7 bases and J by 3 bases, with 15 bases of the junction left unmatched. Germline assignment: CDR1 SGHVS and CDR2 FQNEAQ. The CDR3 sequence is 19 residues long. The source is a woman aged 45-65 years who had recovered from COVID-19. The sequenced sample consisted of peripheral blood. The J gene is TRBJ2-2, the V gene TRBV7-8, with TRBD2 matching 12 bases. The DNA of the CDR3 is TGTGCCAGCACCCTCCCCAGACTAGCGGGAGAACATGACACCGGGGAGCTGTTTTTT. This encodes CASTLPRLAGEHDTGELFF.